The T cell receptor beta chain under discussion was sequenced for a study of identical twins. Germline V CDR1 and CDR2: MNHNS, SASEGT. The CDR3 runs 15 residues. V was cut by 7 bases and J by 6 bases, with 19 bases left in between. From the 5' RACE reads, TCRdb called clonotypes with MiXCR, one entry per CDR3 protein. The sample lists 700,000 or so distinct CDR3 sequences; under 9% were seen once. The sample was also reused in another study, on yellow fever vaccine responses in identical twins.

This clonotype originated in a woman aged 18-29 years in good health. The rearrangement uses TRBV6-1 and TRBJ2-1; possibly TRBD1 or TRBD2 for D (5 bases each). The specimen sequenced was PBMCs. The CDR3 loop reads CASTSSGSGFNEQFF. Here the CDR3 DNA reads TGTGCCAGCACCTCATCAGGGAGTGGTTTCAATGAGCAGTTCTTC.